Following are 23 T cell receptor beta chains from one sample sequenced in a study of graft-versus-host responses after intestinal transplantation. Sequenced by immunoSEQ multiplex PCR; TCRdb stores in-frame clones only, minus some. The sample carries about 86,000 clones, roughly 90% recorded once. These receptors have no known antigen. Source: unstimulated CD4+ T cells sorted from spleen or lymph node cells, taken before transplant. Receptors originate from a human donor who was the organ donor for an intestinal transplant.

V gene TRBV7-9 combines with J gene TRBJ1-4; possibly TRBD1 for D (5 bases). Per the germline V gene, CDR1 is SEHNR and CDR2 is FQNEAQ (reference sequence). Trimming left V 3 bases short and J 10 bases short, with 21 bases between. The CDR3 sequence is 16 residues long. Written as DNA, the CDR3 is TGTGCCAGCAGCTTCAGCGACAGCGCTACCCCAGGAAAACTGTTTTTT. Its translation: CASSFSDSATPGKLFF. Full variable domain (rest looked up from reference TRBV7-9 and TRBJ1-4): DTGVSQNPRHKITKRGQNVTFRCDPISEHNRLYWYRQTLGQGPEFLTYFQNEAQLEKSRLLSDRFSAERPKGSFSTLEIQRTEQGDSAMYLCASSFSDSATPGKLFFGSGTQLSVL.

The V gene is TRBV19, the J gene TRBJ1-3, with D unresolved. V lost 7 bases, J lost 3 bases, and 10 bases lay in between. This CDR3 spans 13 amino acids. CDR1 and CDR2 (germline): LNHDA, SQIVND (reference sequence). CDR3 nucleotide sequence: TGTGCCAGTACCCGGCACTATGGAAACACCATATATTTT. It yields the protein CASTRHYGNTIYF.

The CDR3 region is CASSRDRGRTGELFF. CDR3 DNA: TGTGCCAGCAGTCGGGACAGGGGTCGGACCGGGGAGCTGTTTTTT. The rearrangement joins TRBV6-5 to TRBJ2-2, with 10 bases matching TRBD1. Germline V gene sequence: CDR1 MNHEY, CDR2 SVGAGI. J gave up 5 bases and V 5 bases, and 5 bases lay outside the gene matches. The CDR3 has 15 residues.

V usage is TRBV5-1 and J usage is TRBJ1-1; D is unclear. This CDR3 has 15 amino acids. V was trimmed by 4 bases and J by 5 bases, leaving 18 bases between them. Germline V gene data show CDR1 as SGHRS and CDR2 as YFSETQ. The CDR3 reads CASSLQDSGRTEAFF. CDR3 DNA: TGCGCCAGCAGCCTTCAGGACTCCGGCAGGACTGAAGCTTTCTTT.

The chain combines TRBV7-3 with TRBJ2-3, with a weak D call TRBD1 (6 bases). Trimming shortened V by 5 bases and J by 4 bases, and 16 bases separated the two germline ends. The CDR3 has 15 amino acids. CDR1 and CDR2 (germline): SGHTA, FQGTGA. The CDR3 region is CASSQSGSGADTQYF. The CDR3 DNA sequence: TGTGCCAGCAGCCAATCGGGGTCAGGGGCAGATACGCAGTATTTT.

The chain is built from TRBV28 and TRBJ2-7; 7 nucleotides match TRBD2. This CDR3 contains 16 residues. Germline V gene sequence: CDR1 MDHEN, CDR2 SYDVKM. Trimming took 6 bases from V and 6 from J; bases not matched to a gene: 17. The CDR3 coding sequence is TGTGCCAGCAGAACCACCACACGGGGCGGCGGGGGCGAGCAGTACTTC. It yields the protein CASRTTTRGGGGEQYF.

This rearrangement joins TRBV7-8 to TRBJ1-1; no clear D. The CDR3 covers 15 residues. Germline CDR1 and CDR2: SGHVS and FQNEAQ. V was cut by 8 bases and J by 4 bases, with 20 bases left in between. In nucleotides, the CDR3 is TGTGCCAGCGGGAGTCAGACACGACGGGGCACTGAAGCTTTCTTT. It translates to CASGSQTRRGTEAFF.

The chain recombines TRBV5-4 with TRBJ2-1, with 11 bases identical to TRBD2. The germline CDR1 and CDR2 sequences are SGHNT and YYREEE (reference sequence). The V and J ends lost 0 bases and 4 bases, in that order; junction bases with no gene match: 6. The CDR3 is 17 amino acids. The DNA of the CDR3 is TGTGCCAGCAGCTTGGGGGCCGGGACTAGCGGATACAATGAGCAGTTCTTC. This encodes CASSLGAGTSGYNEQFF.

The V call is TRBV7-2, the J call TRBJ2-3, with 9 bases identical to TRBD1. CDR1 and CDR2 from the germline V gene are SGHTA and FQGNSA. The CDR3 extends over 15 amino acids. V shed 5 bases and J 3 bases; nucleotides not matched to a gene: 6. The CDR3 here is CASSNLQGATDTQYF. CDR3 bases: TGTGCCAGCAGCAATTTACAGGGGGCAACAGATACGCAGTATTTT.

The rearrangement uses TRBV11-3 and TRBJ2-3; 7 bases fit TRBD2. The CDR3 has 15 residues. CDR1 SGHNT and CDR2 YENEEA come from the germline V gene. J lost 2 bases, V lost 4 bases, and 6 bases had no gene match. CDR3 sequence (DNA): TGTGCCAGCAGCTGGATCGGGGGGAACACAGATACGCAGTATTTT. It is translated as CASSWIGGNTDTQYF.

The chain carries TRBV18 and TRBJ2-5; D remains unclear. V gave up 4 bases and J gave up 1 base, with 10 bases separating them. This CDR3 region has 14 residues. The germline gives CDR1 KGHSH, CDR2 LQKENI. The CDR3, as DNA: TGTGCCAGCTCACGGGCGACGCCCCAAGAGACCCAGTACTTC. It is translated as CASSRATPQETQYF.

This CDR3 reads CATRRFGEQFF. CDR3 nucleotide sequence: TGTGCCACCCGGCGGTTCGGTGAGCAGTTCTTC. The chain couples TRBV19 to TRBJ2-1; D ambiguous. CDR1 is LNHDA and CDR2 is SQIVND in the germline V gene (reference sequence). Trimming left V 10 bases short and J 9 bases short, with 13 bases between. The CDR3 contains 11 residues.

The chain recombines TRBV19 with TRBJ2-1, with D possibly being TRBD2 (6 bases). Germline V CDR1 and CDR2: LNHDA, SQIVND (reference sequence). V lost 0 bases, J lost 5 bases, and 8 bases lay in between. CDR3 length: 14 residues. CDR3 in DNA: TGTGCCAGTAGTATAGAACGGGGGAACAATGAGCAGTTCTTC. This sequence encodes CASSIERGNNEQFF.

V usage is TRBV15 and J usage is TRBJ2-7; 12 nucleotides align to TRBD2. Germline trimming cut 3 bases from V and 2 bases from J; bases unmatched to any gene: 8. The length of the CDR3 is 17 residues. Germline V gives CDR1 LNHNV, CDR2 YYDKDF (reference sequence). The CDR3 coding sequence is TGTGCCACCAGCAGCGAGAGACTAGCGGGAGAAACCTACGAGCAGTACTTC. It codes for CATSSERLAGETYEQYF.

The chain employs TRBV18 and TRBJ2-5; no clear D. The end of the DNA is better explained by TRBJ2-7, so the J call may be wrong. CDR3 size: 14 residues. In germline, CDR1 is KGHSH, CDR2 LQKENI. CDR3: CASSQPPWGYEQYF. CDR3 DNA sequence: TGTGCCAGCTCACAGCCTCCGTGGGGCTACGAGCAGTACTTC.

The gene calls are TRBV30 and TRBJ2-7; 11 bases map to TRBD2. Germline trimming cut 5 bases from V and 0 bases from J; bases unmatched to any gene: 6. The CDR3 contains 15 residues. CDR1 and CDR2 (germline): GTSNPN, SVGIG (reference sequence). Here the CDR3 reads CAWDSGTSGSYEQYF. The CDR3 coding sequence is TGTGCCTGGGACTCCGGGACTAGCGGCTCCTACGAGCAGTACTTC.

V and J are TRBV7-9 and TRBJ2-2, with D perhaps TRBD2 (6 bases). Germline V CDR1 and CDR2: SEHNR, FQNEAQ (reference sequence). Deletions cut 3 bases from V and 0 bases from J, with 11 bases between. The CDR3 length is 16 residues. The CDR3, as DNA: TGTGCCAGCAGCTTTCCGGGACTCGCGAACACCGGGGAGCTGTTTTTT. Protein: CASSFPGLANTGELFF.

Only one count was recorded for this clone. The rearrangement uses TRBV11-3 and TRBJ1-6; D may be TRBD1 (6 bases). V gave up 4 bases and J gave up 8 bases, with 18 bases separating them. CDR3 length equals 16 residues. CDR1 is SGHNT and CDR2 is YENEEA in the germline V gene. CDR3 in amino acids: CASSSVGSQGYSPLHF. In DNA, the CDR3 is TGTGCCAGCAGCTCAGTGGGCTCGCAGGGGTATTCACCCCTCCACTTT.

J is TRBJ2-7 and V is TRBV7-6; 14 nucleotides agree with TRBD2. The CDR3 sequence is 18 residues long. Losses at the gene ends were 5 bases for V and 0 bases for J; bases not matched to a gene: 9. CDR1 SGHVS and CDR2 FNYEAQ come from the germline V gene. For the CDR3, the DNA is TGTGCCAGCAGCACGGGACTAGCGGGGGCGATAAACTCCTACGAGCAGTACTTC. This translates into CASSTGLAGAINSYEQYF.

The V call is TRBV7-3, the J call TRBJ1-1; 10 bases fit TRBD1. The length of the CDR3 is 15 residues. The J segment lost 5 bases and the V segment lost 4 bases, leaving 7 bases of the junction unmatched. The germline gives CDR1 SGHTA, CDR2 FQGTGA. CDR3 in amino acids: CASSSSGQGVTEAFF. In DNA form, the CDR3 reads TGTGCCAGCAGCTCATCCGGACAGGGGGTTACTGAAGCTTTCTTT.

The chain uses TRBV6-5 and TRBJ2-5, with 7 bases that match TRBD2. CDR3 size: 16 residues. The junction had 9 bases not matched to a gene; V was cut back by 0 bases and J by 5 bases. Germline V gene sequence: CDR1 MNHEY, CDR2 SVGAGI. CDR3 sequence reads: CASSYSLRGFGETQYF. The DNA for the CDR3 is TGTGCCAGCAGTTACTCTTTGCGGGGGTTCGGCGAGACCCAGTACTTC.

J is TRBJ1-1 and V is TRBV2; D is perhaps TRBD1 (5 bases). Germline lookup yields CDR1 SNHLY and CDR2 FYNNEI. Trimming pared 3 bases from V and 6 bases from J, leaving 11 bases between. The CDR3 length is 13 residues. The CDR3 protein is CASSEQGGAEAFF. The DNA of the CDR3 is TGTGCCAGCAGTGAGCAGGGAGGGGCTGAAGCTTTCTTT.

J is TRBJ2-7 and V is TRBV7-9; TRBD1 matches at 7 bases. The CDR3 sequence is 14 residues long. V lost 1 base and J lost 9; bases outside the gene matches: 9. CDR1 SEHNR and CDR2 FQNEAQ come from the germline V gene (reference sequence). CDR3 amino acids: CASSLGGQENGQYF. The CDR3 bases are TGTGCCAGCAGCTTAGGTGGACAGGAAAACGGGCAGTACTTC.